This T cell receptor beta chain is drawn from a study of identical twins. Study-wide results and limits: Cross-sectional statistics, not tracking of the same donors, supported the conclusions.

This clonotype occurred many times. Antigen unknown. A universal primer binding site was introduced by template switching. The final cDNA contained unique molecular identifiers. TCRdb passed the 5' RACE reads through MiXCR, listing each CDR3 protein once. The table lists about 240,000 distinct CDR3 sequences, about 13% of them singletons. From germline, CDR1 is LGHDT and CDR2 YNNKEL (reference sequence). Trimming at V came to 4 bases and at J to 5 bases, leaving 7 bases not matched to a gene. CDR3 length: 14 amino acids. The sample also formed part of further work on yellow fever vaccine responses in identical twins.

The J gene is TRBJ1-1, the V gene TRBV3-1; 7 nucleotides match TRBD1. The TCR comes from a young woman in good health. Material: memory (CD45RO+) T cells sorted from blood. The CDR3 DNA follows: TGTGCCAGCAGCCTCAGGGGGGGCAGGACTGAAGCTTTCTTT. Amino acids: CASSLRGGRTEAFF.